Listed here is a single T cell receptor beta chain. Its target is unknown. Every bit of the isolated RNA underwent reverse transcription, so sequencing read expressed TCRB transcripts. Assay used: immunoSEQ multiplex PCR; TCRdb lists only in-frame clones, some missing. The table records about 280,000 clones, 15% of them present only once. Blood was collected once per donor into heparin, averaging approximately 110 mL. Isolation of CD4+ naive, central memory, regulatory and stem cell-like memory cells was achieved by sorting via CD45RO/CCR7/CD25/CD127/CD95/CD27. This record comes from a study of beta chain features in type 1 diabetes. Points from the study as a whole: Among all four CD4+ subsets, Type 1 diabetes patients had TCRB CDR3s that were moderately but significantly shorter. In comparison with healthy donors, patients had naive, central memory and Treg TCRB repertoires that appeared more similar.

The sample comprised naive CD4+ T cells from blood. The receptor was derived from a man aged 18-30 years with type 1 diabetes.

The CDR3: CSVEERQGPPTGELFF. The CDR3, as DNA: TGCAGCGTTGAGGAGCGGCAAGGACCACCCACCGGGGAGCTGTTTTTT. The chain couples TRBV29-1 to TRBJ2-2; D perhaps matches TRBD2 (5 bases). The CDR3 runs 16 residues. Germline V CDR1 and CDR2: SQVTM, ANQGSEA. V was cut by 3 bases and J by 4 bases, with 18 bases left in between.